This T cell receptor (beta chain) derives from a study of cytomegalovirus exposure and HLA in healthy donors. TCRdb keeps only in-frame clones here, not all; method: immunoSEQ multiplex PCR. The profile shows under 200,000 clones, roughly 89% of them singletons. Looked up from germline, CDR1 is LNHDA and CDR2 is SQIVND (reference sequence). This CDR3 spans 13 amino acids. The V gene end was trimmed by 5 bases and the J gene end by 8 bases; junction bases not matched to a gene: 8. The chain links TRBV19 to TRBJ1-2; TRBD1 matches 7 bases. The sample consisted of PBMCs. The origin of this receptor is a woman aged 18-30 years in good health and CMV-seropositive. CDR3 in amino acids: CASSDDRETGYTF. The CDR3 DNA follows: TGTGCCAGTAGTGACGACAGGGAGACAGGCTACACCTTC.